Detailed here is one TCR beta chain. The target antigen is unknown. The entry originates in a study of shared clonotypes between healthy human individuals. Unmatched junction bases numbered 7, after V lost 7 bases and J lost 3 bases. CDR3 length: 15 amino acids. Germline V CDR1 and CDR2: SNHLY, FYNNEI. Study conclusions and caveats: Four donors had 4% to 6.5% of their naive CD4 clonotypes in common.

Terminally differentiated effector memory CD45RA+ cells were left out of the naive CD8 fraction, which was CD45RO-negative and positively selected for CCR7. Only in-frame clones appear in the TCRdb table, and some are missing; sequencing was by immunoSEQ multiplex PCR. The sample consists of some 2,100,000 clones, about 92% of them appearing once. This chain links TRBV2 with TRBJ2-1; 9 positions match TRBD2. The sequenced sample was naive CD8+ T cells from PBMCs. This TCR was recovered from a man between 18 and 35 years old in good health. Some clones in this sample may be carry-over from other donors' samples. The CDR3 loop is CASNLAGEGYNEQFF. CDR3 DNA: TGTGCCAGCAACTTAGCGGGAGAAGGCTACAATGAGCAGTTCTTC.